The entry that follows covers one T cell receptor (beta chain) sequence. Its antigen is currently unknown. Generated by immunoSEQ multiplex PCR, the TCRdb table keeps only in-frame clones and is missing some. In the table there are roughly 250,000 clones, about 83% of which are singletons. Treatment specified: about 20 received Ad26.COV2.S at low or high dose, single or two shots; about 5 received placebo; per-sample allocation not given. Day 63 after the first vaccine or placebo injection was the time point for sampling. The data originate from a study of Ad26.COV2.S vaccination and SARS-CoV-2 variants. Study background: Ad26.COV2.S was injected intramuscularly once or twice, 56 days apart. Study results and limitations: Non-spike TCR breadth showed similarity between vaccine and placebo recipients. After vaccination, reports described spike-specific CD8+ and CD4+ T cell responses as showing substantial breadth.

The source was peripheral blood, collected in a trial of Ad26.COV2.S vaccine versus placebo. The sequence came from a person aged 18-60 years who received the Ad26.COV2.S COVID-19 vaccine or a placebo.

CDR3 protein: CASSRQGQFNYGYTF. CDR3 nucleotide sequence: TGTGCCAGCAGCCGGCAGGGACAGTTTAACTATGGCTACACCTTC. The rearrangement joins TRBV3-1 (or the pseudogene TRBV3-2) to TRBJ1-2; 7 bases agree with TRBD1. V gave up 4 bases and J gave up 1 base; unmatched junction bases: 6. CDR1 and CDR2 (germline): LGHDT, YNNKEL (reference sequence). This CDR3 comprises 15 residues.